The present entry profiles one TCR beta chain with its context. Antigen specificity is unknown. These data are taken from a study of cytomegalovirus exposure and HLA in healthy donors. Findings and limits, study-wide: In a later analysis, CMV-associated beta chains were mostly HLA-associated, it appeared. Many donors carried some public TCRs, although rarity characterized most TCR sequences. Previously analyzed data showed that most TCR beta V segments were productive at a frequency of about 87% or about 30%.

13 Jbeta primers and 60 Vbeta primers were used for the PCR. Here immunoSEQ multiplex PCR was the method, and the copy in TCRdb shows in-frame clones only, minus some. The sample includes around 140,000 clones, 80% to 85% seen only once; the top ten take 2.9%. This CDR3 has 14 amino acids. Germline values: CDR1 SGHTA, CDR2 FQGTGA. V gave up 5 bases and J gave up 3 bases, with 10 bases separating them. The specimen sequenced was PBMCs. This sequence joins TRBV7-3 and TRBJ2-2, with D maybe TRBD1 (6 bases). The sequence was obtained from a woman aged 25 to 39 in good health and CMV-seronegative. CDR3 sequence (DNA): TGTGCCAGCAGCCTCGGGACATACACCGGGGAGCTGTTTTTT. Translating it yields CASSLGTYTGELFF.